This paragraph covers one T cell receptor (beta chain) sequence. Survey-level TCR beta sequencing used the immunoSEQ assay. Profiled with immunoSEQ multiplex PCR; TCRdb holds only in-frame clones, not every one. This sample has around 49,000 clones, with 85% to 95% found just once. The sequence came from a middle-aged man with rheumatoid arthritis. Sequences were obtained from PBMCs.

The CDR3 spells CASSLVEGFTQPQHF. CDR3 nucleotide sequence: TGTGCCAGCAGTTTAGTAGAAGGATTTACCCAGCCCCAGCATTTT. The chain carries TRBV28 and TRBJ1-5, with D unclear. Trimming removed 2 bases at V and 7 bases at J, with 15 bases between. This CDR3 is built from 15 residues. Per the germline V gene, CDR1 is MDHEN and CDR2 is SYDVKM.